The 28 T cell receptor beta chains below all came from one sample that was sequenced in a study of blood T cell repertoires in COVID-19. Only in-frame clones appear in the TCRdb table, and some are missing; sequencing was by immunoSEQ multiplex PCR. The repertoire holds fewer than 350,000 clones, with approximately 86% as singletons. Sequencing was performed on peripheral blood. Receptors were obtained from a woman between 65 and 79 years old with COVID-19, enrolled during active disease.

The chain carries TRBV7-7 and TRBJ2-5, with D maybe TRBD2 (5 bases). Germline CDR1 and CDR2: SSHAT and FNYEAQ (reference sequence). The length of the CDR3 is 13 residues. Trimming stripped 2 bases from V and 5 bases from J, with 9 bases between. This CDR3 is CASSLRGYETQYF. The DNA for the CDR3 is TGTGCCAGCAGCTTACGAGGGTACGAGACCCAGTACTTC.

The V call is TRBV27, the J call TRBJ1-5, with D possibly matching TRBD1 (6 bases). Germline V lookup: CDR1 MNHEY, CDR2 SMNVEV (reference sequence). V was pared by 5 bases and J by 5 bases, with 13 bases between. The CDR3 is made up of 14 amino acids. The CDR3 reads CASSPDQGYQPQHF. CDR3 DNA: TGTGCCAGCAGTCCAGACCAGGGGTATCAGCCCCAGCATTTT.

This sequence joins TRBV5-5 and TRBJ1-4; TRBD1 matches 9 bases. Per germline, CDR1 SGHKS and CDR2 YYEKEE (reference sequence). This CDR3 has 16 residues. J gave up 8 bases and V 5 bases, and 13 bases lay outside the gene matches. This CDR3 is CASSYLTGTGLEKLFF. CDR3 bases: TGTGCCAGCAGTTATTTAACCGGGACAGGGTTGGAAAAACTGTTTTTT.

This sequence joins TRBV7-2 and TRBJ2-7; perhaps TRBD2 as D (5 bases). Looked up from germline, CDR1 is SGHTA and CDR2 is FQGNSA. V was clipped by 5 bases and J by 6 bases, with 20 bases between them. The CDR3 has 15 residues. For the CDR3, the DNA is TGTGCCAGCAGCGCAACACTGGGGAACGAGGGCGAGCAGTACTTC. This codes for CASSATLGNEGEQYF.

The chain is built from TRBV12-2 and TRBJ1-2. TRBV12-2 is classified as a pseudogene. This CDR3 has 14 residues. Here the CDR3 DNA reads TGTGCAAGTCGCCCTCACCGGGGTCGGGGGGGCTACACCTTC. This translates into CASRPHRGRGGYTF.

The chain recombines TRBV14 with TRBJ2-3; a possible D gene is TRBD1 (6 bases). The ends were cut back, 7 bases at V and 10 bases at J, with 18 bases in the middle. Germline values: CDR1 SGHDN, CDR2 FVKESK. CDR3 length equals 13 residues. DNA for the CDR3: TGTGCCAGCAACCCAAATCCCAGGGGCTCGCAGTATTTT. Amino acid sequence: CASNPNPRGSQYF. Full variable domain (outside the CDR3, taken from reference TRBV14 and TRBJ2-3): EAGVTQFPSHSVIEKGQTVTLRCDPISGHDNLYWYRRVMGKEIKFLLHFVKESKQDESGMPNNRFLAERTGGTYSTLKVQPAELEDSGVYFCASNPNPRGSQYFGPGTRLTVL.

The genes are TRBV7-3 and TRBJ2-3; D perhaps matches TRBD2 (5 bases). CDR3 length equals 13 residues. The V gene's germline CDR1 is SGHTA and CDR2 FQGTGA. The V and J ends lost 5 bases and 5 bases respectively, with 11 bases between them. The CDR3 DNA reads TGTGCCAGCAGCCCGGGGAACTTAGATACGCAGTATTTT. This gives the protein CASSPGNLDTQYF.

This rearrangement joins TRBV7-2 to TRBJ1-2; D gene uncertain. Per the germline V gene, CDR1 is SGHTA and CDR2 is FQGNSA. The CDR3 spans 11 residues. V lost 7 bases and J lost 4, with 7 bases in between. The CDR3: CASTSLYGYTF. The CDR3 nucleotides read TGTGCCAGCACCTCACTCTATGGCTACACCTTC.

The V call is TRBV2, the J call TRBJ1-2; TRBD1 might be the D (6 bases). This CDR3 contains 14 residues. Germline V gene data show CDR1 as SNHLY and CDR2 as FYNNEI. The V and J ends lost 7 bases and 4 bases respectively, with 16 bases between them. CDR3 in DNA: TGTGCCAGCACCCCGGCGGACAGACGCTATGGCTACACCTTC. It specifies CASTPADRRYGYTF.

V and J are TRBV7-3 and TRBJ2-2; unclear D gene. The V end lost 4 bases, the J end lost 0 bases, and 9 bases lay between the germline ends. The CDR3 contains 15 residues. Looked up from germline, CDR1 is SGHTA and CDR2 is FQGTGA. The CDR3 region is CASSSTRANTGELFF. The CDR3 DNA follows: TGTGCCAGCAGCTCTACGCGCGCGAACACCGGGGAGCTGTTTTTT.

CDR3 sequence: CASSLTDRRGYTF. In DNA, the CDR3 is TGTGCCAGCAGTTTAACAGACAGGAGGGGCTACACCTTC. This rearrangement joins TRBV27 to TRBJ1-2, with D tentatively TRBD1 (6 bases). The V end lost 2 bases, the J end lost 8 bases, and 12 bases lay between the germline ends. The CDR3 is 13 residues long. Germline V gene lookup returns CDR1 MNHEY and CDR2 SMNVEV (reference sequence).

This chain links TRBV9 with TRBJ2-1; 14 nucleotides agree with TRBD2. The germline gives CDR1 SGDLS, CDR2 YYNGEE. Germline trimming cut 0 bases from V and 4 bases from J; bases unmatched to any gene: 3. The CDR3 consists of 17 residues. The CDR3 coding sequence is TGTGCCAGCAGCGTAGAAGGGACTAGCGGGGGATACAATGAGCAGTTCTTC. It codes for CASSVEGTSGGYNEQFF.

The chain is built from TRBV5-5 and TRBJ1-2, with D maybe TRBD1 (5 bases). The CDR3 spans 13 residues. The V gene lost 3 bases and the J gene lost 4 bases, with 10 bases spanning the gap. Per germline, CDR1 SGHKS and CDR2 YYEKEE (reference sequence). CDR3 in DNA: TGTGCCAGCAGCTGGGGCAGTTCCTATGGCTACACCTTC. It specifies CASSWGSSYGYTF.

V gene TRBV24-1 combines with J gene TRBJ2-3; TRBD1 is a possible D gene (6 bases). The V end was cut by 4 bases, the J end by 4 bases, with 11 bases between. Germline V gene sequence: CDR1 KGHDR, CDR2 SFDVKD. The CDR3 runs to 14 residues. The CDR3 bases are TGTGCCACCAGTGACCCGGACAGACCAGATACGCAGTATTTT. Its protein product is CATSDPDRPDTQYF.

The chain joins TRBV10-3 to TRBJ2-1, with TRBD2 matching 9 bases. The germline V gene has CDR1 ENHRY and CDR2 SYGVKD. The CDR3 runs 15 residues. V lost 8 bases and J lost 12; bases outside the gene matches: 17. The CDR3 DNA follows: TGTGCCATCCTGATTCTTGCGGGGGGGATTAGGGTGCAGTTCTTC. Amino acid sequence: CAILILAGGIRVQFF.

The chain is built from TRBV7-2 and TRBJ1-2; TRBD1 matches 10 bases. The germline V gene encodes CDR1 SGHTA and CDR2 FQGNSA. CDR3 length: 13 amino acids. The V gene end was trimmed by 8 bases and the J gene end by 4 bases; junction bases not matched to a gene: 4. CDR3 sequence (DNA): TGTGCCAGCGGGGGACAGGGGAGCTATGGCTACACCTTC. Encoded protein: CASGGQGSYGYTF.

The CDR3 loop reads CASSLGAGAETQYF. The CDR3 bases are TGTGCCAGCAGCTTAGGGGCCGGAGCGGAGACCCAGTACTTC. The chain has TRBV6-5 and TRBJ2-5, with TRBD1 as a possible D gene (5 bases). V lost 6 bases and J lost 5, with 16 bases in between. This CDR3 has 14 residues. Germline lookup yields CDR1 MNHEY and CDR2 SVGAGI.

This chain uses TRBV27 with TRBJ1-2, with D possibly TRBD1 on 5 matching bases. Looked up from germline, CDR1 is MNHEY and CDR2 is SMNVEV (reference sequence). V was cut by 2 bases and J by 4 bases, with 14 bases left in between. The CDR3 is made up of 15 amino acids. The CDR3 loop is CASSLNGVGGYGYTF. The CDR3 region has the DNA TGTGCCAGCAGTTTAAACGGGGTCGGGGGCTATGGCTACACCTTC.

This clone was found once. This chain links TRBV7-3 with TRBJ2-5; TRBD2 might be the D (7 bases). The CDR3 contains 15 residues. CDR1 SGHTA and CDR2 FQGTGA come from the germline V gene. Deletions cut 4 bases from V and 5 bases from J, with 17 bases between. CDR3 nucleotides: TGTGCCAGCAGCTCGGGCGGGGGCCTCGGGGAGACCCAGTACTTC. Protein: CASSSGGGLGETQYF.

This clone was seen a few times. The chain uses TRBV7-8 and TRBJ1-1; D gene ambiguous. Trimming removed 2 bases from V and 1 base from J, with 5 bases in between. The CDR3 runs to 13 residues. Germline assignment: CDR1 SGHVS and CDR2 FQNEAQ. The CDR3 protein is CASSLQQNTEAFF. The CDR3 DNA reads as TGTGCCAGCAGCTTACAACAGAACACTGAAGCTTTCTTT.

The chain couples TRBV19 to TRBJ2-3, with TRBD1 matching over 7 bases. There are 14 residues in the CDR3. V shed 3 bases and J 6 bases; nucleotides not matched to a gene: 6. The V gene's germline CDR1 is LNHDA and CDR2 SQIVND (reference sequence). The chain's CDR3 is CASSIDRVGDTQYF. In DNA, the CDR3 is TGTGCCAGTAGTATCGACAGGGTGGGCGATACGCAGTATTTT.

The V call is TRBV9, the J call TRBJ1-1; TRBD1 might be the D (5 bases). This CDR3 is built from 15 residues. V gave up 1 base and J gave up 0 bases, with 10 bases separating them. Germline CDR1 and CDR2: SGDLS and YYNGEE. CDR3 sequence reads: CASSVQGTVNTEAFF. The DNA for the CDR3 is TGTGCCAGCAGCGTACAGGGAACGGTGAACACTGAAGCTTTCTTT.

The chain combines TRBV30 with TRBJ1-2, with 10 bases matching TRBD1. Germline CDR1 GTSNPN, CDR2 SVGIG (reference sequence). With 0 bases clipped from V and 8 bases from J, the junction kept 9 bases outside the gene matches. This CDR3 has 15 residues. The CDR3 region is CAWSVPGQGIRGYTF. As DNA, the CDR3 is TGTGCCTGGAGTGTACCGGGACAGGGGATAAGGGGCTACACCTTC.

Points on this clone: The same CDR3 can be traced to other DNA sequences in this sample. This chain joins TRBV5-1 and TRBJ2-7; no clear D gene. Per germline, CDR1 SGHRS and CDR2 YFSETQ. V was pared by 0 bases and J by 0 bases, with 7 bases between. The CDR3 extends over 14 amino acids. The CDR3 nucleotides are TGCGCCAGCAGCTTGGGAGCCGGCTCCTACGAGCAGTACTTC. The encoded protein is CASSLGAGSYEQYF.

The V and J genes are TRBV6-5 and TRBJ1-1; D might be TRBD1 (6 bases). V gave up 4 bases and J gave up 1 base, with 13 bases separating them. The V gene's germline CDR1 is MNHEY and CDR2 SVGAGI. The CDR3 is made up of 15 amino acids. The CDR3 DNA reads as TGTGCCAGCAGTTCCCTTCCGGGACAGAACACTGAAGCTTTCTTT. Translation gives CASSSLPGQNTEAFF.

This rearrangement joins TRBV30 to TRBJ1-1; 10 bases align to TRBD1. Germline V gene sequence: CDR1 GTSNPN, CDR2 SVGIG (reference sequence). There are 15 residues in the CDR3. V dropped 1 base and J dropped 5; count of bases not matched to a gene: 7. In nucleotides, the CDR3 is TGTGCCTGGAGTGGTGACAGGGGGCAAAGAACTGAAGCTTTCTTT. Amino acid sequence: CAWSGDRGQRTEAFF.

The chain combines TRBV6-5 with TRBJ2-5, with TRBD2 as a possible D gene (7 bases). The V gene lost 2 bases and the J gene lost 3 bases, with 13 bases spanning the gap. The CDR3 sequence is 15 residues long. Germline CDR1 and CDR2: MNHEY and SVGAGI. This CDR3 reads CASSYAAGAEETQYF. CDR3 in DNA: TGTGCCAGCAGTTACGCGGCGGGGGCCGAAGAGACCCAGTACTTC.

The chain carries TRBV28 and TRBJ1-1, with 9 bases lining up with TRBD1. The V segment lost 7 bases and the J segment 11 bases; nucleotides outside the gene matches: 11. Germline lookup yields CDR1 MDHEN and CDR2 SYDVKM. The CDR3 loop spans 13 amino acids. The CDR3 loop is CASTEGDRVSAFF. CDR3 DNA: TGTGCCAGCACCGAAGGGGACAGGGTCAGTGCTTTCTTT.